Below, 32 T cell receptor beta chains from the same sample are listed, as sequenced in a study of control samples from healthy donors and cancer patients. Method: immunoSEQ multiplex PCR; TCRdb's copy keeps in-frame clones and lacks some. The data hold around 80,000 clones, with 70% to 90% observed a single time. Sequenced material: blood. The receptors were gathered from a woman aged 50 to 60 in good health.

V is TRBV19 and J is TRBJ1-2, with 7 positions matching TRBD1. CDR1 and CDR2 from the germline V gene are LNHDA and SQIVND (reference sequence). CDR3 length: 14 amino acids. The trim removed 9 bases at V and 6 bases at J, leaving 13 bases unmatched. CDR3 sequence reads: CASRQPGQFHGYTF. Written as DNA, the CDR3 is TGTGCCAGCCGACAACCGGGACAGTTTCATGGCTACACCTTC.

The chain employs TRBV19 and TRBJ1-2; TRBD1 aligns across 9 bases. In germline, CDR1 is LNHDA, CDR2 SQIVND (reference sequence). The CDR3 sequence is 16 residues long. Trimming removed 4 bases from V and 0 bases from J; junction bases left unmatched: 6. The CDR3 DNA sequence: TGTGCCAGTAGTACGGACAGGGGTACGACTAACTATGGCTACACCTTC. Encoded protein: CASSTDRGTTNYGYTF.

The chain links TRBV30 to TRBJ1-2; D is unresolved. The CDR3 extends over 12 amino acids. Germline V gene sequence: CDR1 GTSNPN, CDR2 SVGIG (reference sequence). The V and J ends lost 0 bases and 8 bases respectively, with 10 bases between them. The CDR3 DNA is TGTGCCTGGAGTGTGTACGGAGGAGGCTACACCTTC. This sequence encodes CAWSVYGGGYTF.

V and J are TRBV5-4 and TRBJ2-3; 10 positions match TRBD2. The CDR3 loop spans 16 amino acids. The J segment lost 4 bases and the V segment lost 3 bases, leaving 8 bases of the junction unmatched. The germline V gene has CDR1 SGHNT and CDR2 YYREEE (reference sequence). The CDR3 bases are TGTGCCAGCAGCTCAAGGACTAGCGGTGTTCCAGATACGCAGTATTTT. It codes for CASSSRTSGVPDTQYF. Full variable domain (remainder filled in from reference TRBV5-4 and TRBJ2-3): ETGVTQSPTHLIKTRGQQVTLRCSSQSGHNTVSWYQQALGQGPQFIFQYYREEENGRGNFPPRFSGLQFPNYSSELNVNALELDDSALYLCASSSRTSGVPDTQYFGPGTRLTVL.

The V and J genes are TRBV2 and TRBJ2-3; TRBD2 agrees at 7 bases. Trimming at V came to 11 bases and at J to 1 base, leaving 12 bases not matched to a gene. Germline-derived CDR1 and CDR2 are SNHLY and FYNNEI. The CDR3 sequence is 15 residues long. DNA for the CDR3: TGTGCCGGTAGTACCGGACTAGTCGGCACAGATACGCAGTATTTT. Translating gives CAGSTGLVGTDTQYF.

V and J are TRBV11-3 and TRBJ1-2; no clear D. This CDR3 has 16 residues. Looked up from germline, CDR1 is SGHNT and CDR2 is YENEEA. The V end lost 5 bases, the J end lost 0 bases, and 16 bases lay between the germline ends. CDR3 residues: CASSLRYIKANYGYTF. The DNA for the CDR3 is TGTGCCAGCAGCCTAAGGTACATCAAAGCTAACTATGGCTACACCTTC. Based on the CDR3 plus reference TRBV11-3 and TRBJ1-2, the full variable domain is EAGVVQSPRYKIIEKKQPVAFWCNPISGHNTLYWYLQNLGQGPELLIRYENEEAVDDSQLPKDRFSAERLKGVDSTLKIQPAELGDSAVYLCASSLRYIKANYGYTFGSGTRLTVV.

The genes are TRBV6-5 and TRBJ2-3, with a weak D call TRBD1 (5 bases). Between the trimmed V and J ends, which lost 2 bases and 2 bases, there was a span of 8 bases. Germline-derived CDR1 and CDR2 are MNHEY and SVGAGI. This CDR3 contains 14 residues. In DNA, the CDR3 is TGTGCCAGCAGTTACGCCAGGGACACAGATACGCAGTATTTT. It yields the protein CASSYARDTDTQYF.

The chain joins TRBV2 to TRBJ1-2; 9 positions agree with TRBD1. The V gene end was trimmed by 9 bases and the J gene end by 8 bases; junction bases not matched to a gene: 7. The CDR3 runs to 12 residues. Germline CDR1 and CDR2: SNHLY and FYNNEI. CDR3 loop: CARRGQGGGYTF. CDR3 DNA sequence: TGTGCCAGAAGGGGACAGGGAGGAGGCTACACCTTC.

This chain uses TRBV7-9 with TRBJ1-6, with D perhaps matching TRBD1 (5 bases). Germline V gene lookup returns CDR1 SEHNR and CDR2 FQNEAQ (reference sequence). The ends were cut back, 1 base at V and 7 bases at J, with 5 bases in the middle. The CDR3 consists of 13 residues. CDR3: CASSLGGNSPLHF. CDR3 bases: TGTGCCAGCAGCTTAGGGGGCAATTCACCCCTCCACTTT. Full variable domain (outside the CDR3, taken from reference TRBV7-9 and TRBJ1-6): DTGVSQNPRHKITKRGQNVTFRCDPISEHNRLYWYRQTLGQGPEFLTYFQNEAQLEKSRLLSDRFSAERPKGSFSTLEIQRTEQGDSAMYLCASSLGGNSPLHFGNGTRLTVT.

This clone was recorded once. V usage is TRBV5-4 and J usage is TRBJ2-3, with TRBD2 matching over 12 bases. The CDR3 is 18 amino acids. From germline, CDR1 is SGHNT and CDR2 YYREEE (reference sequence). V was pared by 2 bases and J by 5 bases, with 12 bases of the junction left unmatched. Here the CDR3 DNA reads TGTGCCAGCAGCTTATTAGCCCTAGCGGGGGGGGAGATAGATACGCAGTATTTT. Translating gives CASSLLALAGGEIDTQYF.

This chain joins TRBV25-1 and TRBJ1-6; D remains unclear. Germline V gives CDR1 MGHDK, CDR2 SYGVNS. Trimming stripped 3 bases from V and 9 bases from J, with 15 bases between. The CDR3 runs to 15 residues. CDR3 sequence (DNA): TGTGCCAGCAGTGACGCCGCAGCTTTGGGTTCACCCCTCCACTTT. Translated, it gives CASSDAAALGSPLHF.

This clone occurred once. The J gene is TRBJ2-3, the V gene TRBV30; no clear D gene. V lost 1 base to trimming and J lost 3 bases, with 11 bases between them. The V gene's germline CDR1 is GTSNPN and CDR2 SVGIG (reference sequence). This CDR3 contains 14 residues. CDR3 sequence reads: CAWSGPIGTDTQYF. The CDR3 DNA sequence: TGTGCCTGGAGTGGTCCTATAGGGACAGATACGCAGTATTTT.

The rearrangement links TRBV5-4 to TRBJ1-2; D gene unclear. The CDR3 totals 16 residues. Trimming left V 0 bases short and J 0 bases short, with 12 bases between. Germline CDR1 SGHNT, CDR2 YYREEE (reference sequence). CDR3 DNA: TGTGCCAGCAGCTTGGCCAACGGTCTAACTAACTATGGCTACACCTTC. The encoded protein is CASSLANGLTNYGYTF.

V usage is TRBV6-5 and J usage is TRBJ1-5; D gene uncertain. V gave up 11 bases and J gave up 4 bases, with 15 bases separating them. This CDR3 has 13 amino acids. CDR1 is MNHEY, CDR2 SVGAGI, per germline. In DNA, the CDR3 is TGTGCCGTGGCGCGAAGGGAAAATCAGCCCCAGCATTTT. It encodes CAVARRENQPQHF.

The rearrangement uses TRBV29-1 and TRBJ1-1; no reliable D call. V lost 0 bases, J lost 3 bases, and 8 bases lay in between. This CDR3 is built from 13 residues. Germline CDR1 SQVTM, CDR2 ANQGSEA. This CDR3 is CSVEDPVYTEAFF. CDR3 DNA sequence: TGCAGCGTTGAAGATCCGGTTTACACTGAAGCTTTCTTT.

V and J are TRBV5-4 and TRBJ1-2, with 8 bases matching TRBD1. The V and J ends lost 0 bases and 4 bases, in that order; junction bases with no gene match: 8. The CDR3 totals 16 residues. The V gene's germline CDR1 is SGHNT and CDR2 YYREEE (reference sequence). For the CDR3, the DNA is TGTGCCAGCAGCTTGGACCTTCAGGGGGCGCCCTATGGCTACACCTTC. Encoded protein: CASSLDLQGAPYGYTF. The variable domain in full, completed from reference TRBV5-4 and TRBJ1-2, reads ETGVTQSPTHLIKTRGQQVTLRCSSQSGHNTVSWYQQALGQGPQFIFQYYREEENGRGNFPPRFSGLQFPNYSSELNVNALELDDSALYLCASSLDLQGAPYGYTFGSGTRLTVV.

The J gene is TRBJ2-3, the V gene TRBV2, with D perhaps given as TRBD1 or TRBD2 (5 bases each). V was trimmed by 6 bases and J by 4 bases, leaving 17 bases between them. From germline, CDR1 is SNHLY and CDR2 FYNNEI. The CDR3 consists of 15 residues. Here the CDR3 DNA reads TGTGCCAGCAGGGGGCTGGGGAGTATCCCAGATACGCAGTATTTT. It translates to CASRGLGSIPDTQYF.

The chain employs TRBV11-2 and TRBJ2-7, with 11 bases lining up with TRBD2. Per the germline V gene, CDR1 is SGHAT and CDR2 is FQNNGV. The V gene end was trimmed by 0 bases and the J gene end by 8 bases; junction bases not matched to a gene: 9. The CDR3 extends over 16 amino acids. The CDR3 loop is CASSLDLSSGGKKQYF. DNA of the CDR3: TGTGCCAGCAGCTTAGATCTATCTAGCGGGGGGAAGAAGCAGTACTTC. The complete variable domain, with remaining parts taken from reference TRBV11-2 and TRBJ2-7, reads EAGVAQSPRYKIIEKRQSVAFWCNPISGHATLYWYQQILGQGPKLLIQFQNNGVVDDSQLPKDRFSAERLKGVDSTLKIQPAKLEDSAVYLCASSLDLSSGGKKQYFGPGTRLTVT.

The chain is built from TRBV10-3 and TRBJ2-3; 8 bases fit TRBD2. Germline CDR1 and CDR2: ENHRY and SYGVKD. CDR3 length: 13 residues. Trimming took 10 bases from V and 5 from J; bases not matched to a gene: 8. CDR3 nucleotides: TGTGCCACTACTAGCGGCGGGGAAGATACGCAGTATTTT. Protein product: CATTSGGEDTQYF.

The chain joins TRBV30 to TRBJ2-2, with a weak D call TRBD2 (5 bases). The germline V and J ends were trimmed by 3 bases and 1 base, with 9 bases remaining between them. This CDR3 region has 14 residues. Germline lookup yields CDR1 GTSNPN and CDR2 SVGIG (reference sequence). In DNA form, the CDR3 reads TGTGCCTGGAGGCAACGGGGGAACACCGGGGAGCTGTTTTTT. Protein sequence: CAWRQRGNTGELFF.

The chain recombines TRBV13 with TRBJ1-4; D is possibly TRBD1 (5 bases). Between the trimmed V and J ends, which lost 0 bases and 5 bases, there was a span of 13 bases. The CDR3 contains 16 residues. Germline CDR1 and CDR2: PRHDT and FYEKMQ (reference sequence). This CDR3 reads CASSLGGARLNEKLFF. The CDR3 DNA reads TGTGCCAGCAGCTTAGGAGGGGCGCGCTTAAATGAAAAACTGTTTTTT.

V usage is TRBV9 and J usage is TRBJ1-1, with D possibly TRBD1 on 5 matching bases. Trimming took off 0 bases at V and 1 base at J, with 7 bases between the two ends. Per the germline V gene, CDR1 is SGDLS and CDR2 is YYNGEE. The CDR3 loop spans 14 amino acids. This chain's CDR3 is CASSVGQTNTEAFF. The CDR3 DNA sequence: TGTGCCAGCAGCGTAGGACAGACGAACACTGAAGCTTTCTTT. Looking up the rest from reference TRBV9 and TRBJ1-1 gives the full variable domain: DSGVTQTPKHLITATGQRVTLRCSPRSGDLSVYWYQQSLDQGLQFLIQYYNGEERAKGNILERFSAQQFPDLHSELNLSSLELGDSALYFCASSVGQTNTEAFFGQGTRLTVV.

The V and J genes are TRBV3-1 (or the pseudogene TRBV3-2) and TRBJ1-1, with 9 nucleotides matching TRBD1. V trimming: 5 bases; J trimming: 0 bases; junction bases outside the gene matches: 1. This CDR3 is built from 14 residues. Germline assignment: CDR1 LGHDT and CDR2 YNNKEL (reference sequence). The CDR3 loop reads CASSYRGLNTEAFF. The CDR3 nucleotides are TGTGCCAGCAGCTACAGGGGGCTGAACACTGAAGCTTTCTTT.

The chain carries TRBV6-5 and TRBJ2-2; 10 bases are a match to TRBD2. Per the germline V gene, CDR1 is MNHEY and CDR2 is SVGAGI. The CDR3 runs 16 residues. J was trimmed by 2 bases and V by 4 bases; bases with no gene match: 4. The CDR3 sequence: CASSSGLAVNTGELFF. CDR3 nucleotide sequence: TGTGCCAGCAGTTCAGGACTAGCGGTCAACACCGGGGAGCTGTTTTTT.

This clone was counted a single time. CDR3 nucleotides: TGTGCCACCTCTACGAGGGGTGAAAAACTGTTTTTT. Amino acids: CATSTRGEKLFF. The chain has TRBV15 and TRBJ1-4; D might be TRBD1 (5 bases). V lost 8 bases to trimming and J lost 7 bases, with 11 bases between them. Per the germline V gene, CDR1 is LNHNV and CDR2 is YYDKDF (reference sequence). The CDR3 sequence is 12 residues long.

This chain connects TRBV6-6 to TRBJ1-4; unclear D gene. Looked up from germline, CDR1 is MNHNY and CDR2 is SVGAGI (reference sequence). Trimming cost V 1 base and J 8 bases, with 17 bases left between them. This CDR3 has 16 residues. The CDR3 DNA sequence: TGTGCCAGCAGTTACTTCCGAAGGTCCGAGGAAGAAAAACTGTTTTTT. It is translated as CASSYFRRSEEEKLFF.

The J gene is TRBJ1-4, the V gene TRBV5-1, with D maybe TRBD1 (5 bases). The germline V gene encodes CDR1 SGHRS and CDR2 YFSETQ. Trimming took 0 bases from V and 8 from J, leaving 14 bases between them. The length of the CDR3 is 15 residues. The CDR3 DNA follows: TGCGCCAGCAGCTTGGCTGGGGGAACGGGGGAAAAACTGTTTTTT. Translation: CASSLAGGTGEKLFF.

This chain joins TRBV7-2 and TRBJ1-1; 7 positions match TRBD1. The CDR3 runs 13 residues. Germline CDR1 and CDR2: SGHTA and FQGNSA. Unmatched junction bases numbered 2, after V lost 5 bases and J lost 2 bases. The CDR3 is CASSRTGNTEAFF. CDR3 sequence (DNA): TGTGCCAGCAGCCGGACAGGCAACACTGAAGCTTTCTTT.

For the CDR3, the DNA is TGTGCCAGCAGTTACTCGAGACAGGTTGACTCACCCCTCCACTTT. Encoded protein: CASSYSRQVDSPLHF. The V call is TRBV6-5, the J call TRBJ1-6, with a weak D call TRBD1 (6 bases). Germline lookup yields CDR1 MNHEY and CDR2 SVGAGI. CDR3 size: 15 residues. V was clipped by 0 bases and J by 10 bases, with 13 bases between them.

Comment on this clone: Other DNA sequences of this sample code for an identical CDR3. This chain connects TRBV19 to TRBJ2-7; D gene unclear. There are 12 residues in the CDR3. CDR1 LNHDA and CDR2 SQIVND come from the germline V gene (reference sequence). V was cut by 1 base and J by 3 bases, with 4 bases left in between. The CDR3: CASSIGGYEQYF. In nucleotides, the CDR3 is TGTGCCAGTAGTATAGGCGGCTACGAGCAGTACTTC.

The chain links TRBV2 to TRBJ1-2; no definite D call. The CDR3 has 12 residues. In germline, CDR1 is SNHLY, CDR2 FYNNEI. V lost 6 bases and J lost 1, with 6 bases in between. The CDR3 DNA follows: TGTGCCAGCAGGACCTATAACTATGGCTACACCTTC. Residues: CASRTYNYGYTF.

The gene calls are TRBV7-9 and TRBJ1-4; D not certain. Germline V gene lookup returns CDR1 SEHNR and CDR2 FQNEAQ (reference sequence). This CDR3 has 14 amino acids. V was clipped by 2 bases and J by 10 bases, with 14 bases between them. The CDR3: CASSLMAATGKLFF. CDR3 coding DNA: TGTGCCAGCAGCTTAATGGCAGCCACGGGAAAACTGTTTTTT.